This T cell receptor (beta chain) was sequenced during a study of PD-1 blockade in classical Hodgkin lymphoma (dated by TCRdb to the early 2020s). About the full investigation: Nivolumab dosing was 3 mg/kg intravenously every 2 weeks, continuing until either disease progression or unacceptable toxicity. A peripheral blood immune signature of response to PD-1 blockade in classical Hodgkin lymphoma was defined using TCR beta sequencing and CyTOF. The full study reports these points: Lower diversity was seen in patients whose nivolumab began less than 1 year after ASCT, and these patients were left out of later analyses so that immune reconstitution would not confound the results. CD4+ but not CD8+ TCR diversity rose significantly by C4D1 (p=0.0027 vs p=0.16), most apparent in complete responders (p=0.02). Newly diagnosed patients were reported to have lower baseline TCR diversity than healthy donors, and relapsed/refractory patients were reported to have lower baseline TCR diversity still. Trial patients with a complete response had baseline diversity similar to that of newly diagnosed patients, while partial responders and progressors had significantly lower diversity. The study was limited to a single clinical trial cohort, and causes of repertoire differences, possibly disease activity or prior therapy, remained undefined.

The CDR3, from cysteine to phenylalanine, totals 14 residues. The only DNA kept is the CDR3, 42 bases in frame from the first base. According to the germline V gene, CDR1 reads SGHRS and CDR2 reads YFSETQ. The trim is 2 bases for V and 3 bases for J, with a gap of 11 bases between the germline ends. The Qiagen DNeasy kit was used to extract genomic DNA both from unsorted PBMCs and from the negatively selected CD4+ and CD8+ fractions. Amplification of TCR beta CDR3 regions was done by immunoSEQ multiplex PCR with primers that anneal to V and J segments. A synthetic immune receptor repertoire was used to minimize amplification bias, and any remaining bias was removed computationally after sequencing. In the original analysis: Custom Python scripts were used to quantify repertoire diversity as the Shannon entropy index. Unsorted, CD4+ and CD8+ repertoires were analyzed separately, except in combined analyses where CD4+ and CD8+ sequences were merged in silico. Clonal expansion was defined as at least a 2-fold frequency increase after treatment relative to C1D1, with a pseudocount of 0.5 for undetected baseline clones. Clones with 0 or 1 copy at C1D1 were classified as singleton clones, and clones with 2 or more copies were classified as non-singleton clones. By matching protein sequences in sorted samples from the same patient, clones expanded in unsorted samples were annotated as CD4+, CD8+ or unknown. Diversity changes from C1D1 to C4D1 were tested in paired samples using Wilcoxon tests. Here the immuneACCESS table is served through TCRdb, limited to in-frame sequences with V and J called. Missing clones are a known gap in these copies; in checked studies unresolved V genes cover under half, and the rest lacks a known reason. V, J and clone size reflect that table, while D and trimming were determined from the DNA. The sample has 30,000 or so clones on record, around four fifths of them singletons. The ten largest clones capture 32% of the sample.

The time point label, read with the paper, signifies: cycle 1 day 1 (C1D1), immediately before nivolumab initiation. Every trial patient had relapsed after autologous stem cell transplantation, and cohorts A, B and C differed in prior brentuximab vedotin exposure. The trial cohort comprised 56 patients with relapsed/refractory classical Hodgkin lymphoma whose best overall responses were complete response, partial response or progressive disease. Single-agent nivolumab was administered to trial patients in the multi-cohort phase II CheckMate 205 trial. Best overall response was determined by an independent review committee according to the 2007 International Working Group response criteria. Trial PBMCs were obtained immediately prior to nivolumab initiation (C1D1) and on therapy at cycle 2 day 1 and cycle 4 day 1. After peripheral blood was drawn into 8 mL Vacutainer Cell Preparation Tubes, PBMCs were isolated by centrifugation and then cryopreserved.

A remark on this clone: The antigen it binds to is not known. Nothing much larger sits one base from this clone, and base qualities are not available.

Here the chain combines TRBV5-1 and TRBJ1-1; D gene: possibly TRBD1, on 6 matching bases. The sequence was obtained from a human donor with classical Hodgkin lymphoma. The specimen comprised peripheral blood mononuclear cells (PBMCs), sampled at baseline. The DNA reads TGCGCCAGCAGCTTCATAGGGGGGGACACTGAAGCTTTCTTT. Protein translation: CASSFIGGDTEAFF.